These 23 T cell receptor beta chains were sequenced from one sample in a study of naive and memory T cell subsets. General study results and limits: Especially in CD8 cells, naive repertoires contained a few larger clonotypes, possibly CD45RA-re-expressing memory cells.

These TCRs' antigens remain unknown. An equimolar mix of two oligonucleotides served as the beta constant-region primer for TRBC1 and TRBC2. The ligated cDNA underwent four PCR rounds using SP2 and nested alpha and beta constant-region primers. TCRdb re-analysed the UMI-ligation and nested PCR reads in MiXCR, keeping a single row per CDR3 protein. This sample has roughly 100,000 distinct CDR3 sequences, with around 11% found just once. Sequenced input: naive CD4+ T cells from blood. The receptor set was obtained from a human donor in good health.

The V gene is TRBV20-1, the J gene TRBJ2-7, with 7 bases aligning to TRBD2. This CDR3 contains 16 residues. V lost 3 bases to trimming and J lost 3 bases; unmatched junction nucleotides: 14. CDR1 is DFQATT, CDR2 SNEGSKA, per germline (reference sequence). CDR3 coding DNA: TGCAGTGCTAGTAGTTTCGGTTGGGAGGGTCACTACGAGCAGTACTTC. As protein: CSASSFGWEGHYEQYF.

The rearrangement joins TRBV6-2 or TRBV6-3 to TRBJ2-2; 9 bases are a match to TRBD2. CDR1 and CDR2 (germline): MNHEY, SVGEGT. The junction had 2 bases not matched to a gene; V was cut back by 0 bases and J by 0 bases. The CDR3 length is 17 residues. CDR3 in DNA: TGTGCCAGCAGTTACTCGGGACTAGCCGCGAACACCGGGGAGCTGTTTTTT. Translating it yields CASSYSGLAANTGELFF.

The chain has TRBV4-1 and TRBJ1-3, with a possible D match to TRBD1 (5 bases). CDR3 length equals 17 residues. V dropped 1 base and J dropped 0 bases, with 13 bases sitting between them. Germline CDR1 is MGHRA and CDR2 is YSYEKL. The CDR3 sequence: CASSQGLPGLSGNTIYF. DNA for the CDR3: TGCGCCAGCAGCCAAGGGCTCCCGGGGCTCTCTGGAAACACCATATATTTT.

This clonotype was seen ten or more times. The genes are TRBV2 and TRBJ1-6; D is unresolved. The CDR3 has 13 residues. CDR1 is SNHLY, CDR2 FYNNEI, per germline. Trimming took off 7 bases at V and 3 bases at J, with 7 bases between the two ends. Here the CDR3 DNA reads TGTGCCAGCAAGGGCTTCTATAATTCACCCCTCCACTTT. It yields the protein CASKGFYNSPLHF.

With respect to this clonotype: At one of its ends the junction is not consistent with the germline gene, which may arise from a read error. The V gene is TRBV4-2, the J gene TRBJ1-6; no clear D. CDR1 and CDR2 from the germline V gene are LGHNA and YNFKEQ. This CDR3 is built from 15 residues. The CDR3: CASGQTRQSHSPLHF. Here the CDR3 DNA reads TGTGCCAGCGGCCAAACCCGACAATCGCATTCACCCCTCCACTTT.

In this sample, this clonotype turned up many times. CDR3 coding DNA: TGTGCCAGTAGTCCCCGGACAGGGACAGATACGCAGTATTTT. Translated, it gives CASSPRTGTDTQYF. This chain uses TRBV19 with TRBJ2-3, with 8 nucleotides matching TRBD1. Per the germline V gene, CDR1 is LNHDA and CDR2 is SQIVND (reference sequence). This CDR3 region has 14 residues. After removal of 5 bases from V and 3 bases from J, the junction contained 4 bases not matched to a gene.

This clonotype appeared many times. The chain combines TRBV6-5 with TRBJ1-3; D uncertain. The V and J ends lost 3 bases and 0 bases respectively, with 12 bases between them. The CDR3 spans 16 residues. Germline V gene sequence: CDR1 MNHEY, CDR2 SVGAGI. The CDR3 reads CASSYTPSNSGNTIYF. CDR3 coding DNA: TGTGCCAGCAGTTATACACCCTCCAACTCTGGAAACACCATATATTTT.

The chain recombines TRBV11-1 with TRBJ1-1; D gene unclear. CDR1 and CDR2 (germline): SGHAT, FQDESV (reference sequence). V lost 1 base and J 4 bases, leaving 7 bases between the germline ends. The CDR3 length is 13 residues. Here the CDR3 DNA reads TGTGCCAGCAGCTTAGGGGCCCGCACTGAAGCTTTCTTT. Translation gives CASSLGARTEAFF.

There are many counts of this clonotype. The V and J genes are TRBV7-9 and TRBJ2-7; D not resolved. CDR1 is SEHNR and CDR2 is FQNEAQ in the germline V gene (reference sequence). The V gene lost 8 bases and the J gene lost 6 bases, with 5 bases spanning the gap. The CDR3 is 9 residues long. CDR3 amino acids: CASGPEQYF. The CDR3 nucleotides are TGTGCCAGCGGGCCCGAGCAGTACTTC.

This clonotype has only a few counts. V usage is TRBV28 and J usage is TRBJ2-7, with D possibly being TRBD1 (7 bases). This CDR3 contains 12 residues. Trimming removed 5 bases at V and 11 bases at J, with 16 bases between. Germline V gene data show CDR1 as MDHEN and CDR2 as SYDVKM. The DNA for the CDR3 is TGTGCCAGCAGTAAAATGGACAGGAGGGAGTACTTC. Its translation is CASSKMDRREYF.

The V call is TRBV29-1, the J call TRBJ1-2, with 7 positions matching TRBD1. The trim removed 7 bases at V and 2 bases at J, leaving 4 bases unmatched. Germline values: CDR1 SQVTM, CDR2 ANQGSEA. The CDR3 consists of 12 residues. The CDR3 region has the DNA TGCAGCGGGACGGGACAGAACTATGGCTACACCTTC. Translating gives CSGTGQNYGYTF. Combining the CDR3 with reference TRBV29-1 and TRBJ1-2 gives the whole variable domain SAVISQKPSRDICQRGTSLTIQCQVDSQVTMMFWYRQQPGQSLTLIATANQGSEATYESGFVIDKFPISRPNLTFSTLTVSNMSPEDSSIYLCSGTGQNYGYTFGSGTRLTVV.

The CDR3 DNA follows: TGTGCCAGCAGCTCACCGGACAGGGACGAGCAGTACTTC. Its translation: CASSSPDRDEQYF. This chain links TRBV5-4 with TRBJ2-7; TRBD1 aligns across 8 bases. Germline V gives CDR1 SGHNT, CDR2 YYREEE (reference sequence). V trimming: 3 bases; J trimming: 5 bases; junction bases outside the gene matches: 4. The CDR3 contains 13 residues.

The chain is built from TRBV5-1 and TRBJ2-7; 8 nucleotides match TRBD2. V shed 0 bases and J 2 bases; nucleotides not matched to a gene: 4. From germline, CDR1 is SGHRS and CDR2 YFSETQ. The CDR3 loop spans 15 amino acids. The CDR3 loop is CASSLEAGEPYEQYF. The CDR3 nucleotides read TGCGCCAGCAGCTTGGAAGCGGGAGAGCCCTACGAGCAGTACTTC.

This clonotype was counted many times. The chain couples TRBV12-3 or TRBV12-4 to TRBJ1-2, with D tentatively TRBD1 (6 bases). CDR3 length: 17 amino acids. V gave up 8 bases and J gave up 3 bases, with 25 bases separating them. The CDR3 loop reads CASARGGFPGLDYGYTF. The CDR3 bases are TGTGCCAGCGCGAGGGGGGGGTTTCCGGGACTGGACTATGGCTACACCTTC.

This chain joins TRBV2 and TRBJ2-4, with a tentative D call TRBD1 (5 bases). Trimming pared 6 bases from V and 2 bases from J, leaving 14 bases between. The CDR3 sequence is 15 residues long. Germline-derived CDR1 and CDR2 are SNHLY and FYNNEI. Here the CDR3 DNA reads TGTGCCAGCAGGGGGCAGGGTTTCCCCAAAAACATTCAGTACTTC. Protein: CASRGQGFPKNIQYF. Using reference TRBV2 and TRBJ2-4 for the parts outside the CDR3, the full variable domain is EPEVTQTPSHQVTQMGQEVILRCVPISNHLYFYWYRQILGQKVEFLVSFYNNEISEKSEIFDDQFSVERPDGSNFTLKIRSTKLEDSAMYFCASRGQGFPKNIQYFGAGTRLSVL.

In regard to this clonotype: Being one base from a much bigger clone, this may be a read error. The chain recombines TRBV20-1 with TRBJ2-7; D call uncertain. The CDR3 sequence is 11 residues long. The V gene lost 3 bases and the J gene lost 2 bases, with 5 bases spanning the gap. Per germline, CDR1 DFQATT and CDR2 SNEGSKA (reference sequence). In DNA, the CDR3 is TGCAGTGCTAGGTGTGCCTACGAGCAGTACTTC. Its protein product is CSARCAYEQYF.

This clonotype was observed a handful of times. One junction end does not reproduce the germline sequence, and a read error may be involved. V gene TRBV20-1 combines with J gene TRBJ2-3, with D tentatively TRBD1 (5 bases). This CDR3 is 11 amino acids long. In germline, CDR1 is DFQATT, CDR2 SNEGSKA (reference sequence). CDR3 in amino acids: CSGASTVTQYF. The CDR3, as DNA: TGCAGTGGCGCGTCGACAGTTACGCAGTATTTT.

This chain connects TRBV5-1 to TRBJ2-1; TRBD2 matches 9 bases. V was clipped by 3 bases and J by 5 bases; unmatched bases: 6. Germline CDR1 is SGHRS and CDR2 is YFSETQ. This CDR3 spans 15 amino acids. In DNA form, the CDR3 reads TGCGCCAGCAGCTCCCTACTAGCGGGCAACAATGAGCAGTTCTTC. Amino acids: CASSSLLAGNNEQFF.

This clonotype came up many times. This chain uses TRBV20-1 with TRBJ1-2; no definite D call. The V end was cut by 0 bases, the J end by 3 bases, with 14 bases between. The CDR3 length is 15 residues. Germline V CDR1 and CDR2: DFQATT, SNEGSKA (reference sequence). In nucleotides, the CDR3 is TGCAGTGCTAGAGATCAGTCAGCTACCCACTATGGCTACACCTTC. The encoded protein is CSARDQSATHYGYTF.

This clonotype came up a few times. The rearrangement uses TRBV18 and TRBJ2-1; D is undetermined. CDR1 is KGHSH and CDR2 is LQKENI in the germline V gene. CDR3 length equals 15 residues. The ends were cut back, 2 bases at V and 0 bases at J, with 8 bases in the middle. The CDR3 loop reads CASSPIVSSYNEQFF. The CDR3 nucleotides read TGTGCCAGCTCACCAATCGTATCCTCCTACAATGAGCAGTTCTTC.

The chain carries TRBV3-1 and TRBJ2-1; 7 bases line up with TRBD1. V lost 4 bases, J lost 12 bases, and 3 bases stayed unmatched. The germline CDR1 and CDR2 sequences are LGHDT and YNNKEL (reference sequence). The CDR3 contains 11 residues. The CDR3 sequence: CASSLRDRQFF. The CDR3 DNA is TGTGCCAGCAGCCTCCGGGACAGGCAGTTCTTC.

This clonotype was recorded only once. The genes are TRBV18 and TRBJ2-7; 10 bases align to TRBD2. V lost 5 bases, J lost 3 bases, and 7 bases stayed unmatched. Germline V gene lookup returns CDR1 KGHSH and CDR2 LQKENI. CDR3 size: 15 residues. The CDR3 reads CASSSSASGSYEQYF. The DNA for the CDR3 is TGTGCCAGCTCAAGCTCGGCTAGCGGGAGCTACGAGCAGTACTTC.

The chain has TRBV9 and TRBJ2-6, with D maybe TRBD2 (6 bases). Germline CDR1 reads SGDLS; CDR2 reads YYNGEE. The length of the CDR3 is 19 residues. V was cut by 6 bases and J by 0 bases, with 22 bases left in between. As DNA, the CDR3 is TGTGCCAGCATGATGATCGCGAGCGGGTACAGCTCTGGGGCCAACGTCCTGACTTTC. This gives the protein CASMMIASGYSSGANVLTF.